This T cell receptor beta chain emerged from a study of CD8 T cells in Susac syndrome. This CDR3 is 15 amino acids long. V lost 1 base, J lost 8 bases, and 14 bases lay in between. Germline V gives CDR1 MNHEY, CDR2 SMNVEV (reference sequence). Reverse transcription used about 0.5 to 1 ug RNA and random hexamers. Across 54 Vbeta and 13 Jbeta, immunoSEQ multiplex PCR amplified TCR beta CDR3. Via MiXCR, TCRdb re-called the immunoSEQ multiplex PCR reads, giving one row per CDR3 protein. The sample carries 180,000 or so distinct CDR3 sequences, about 95% recorded once. The sequencing input was CD4+ T cells from PBMCs. The TCR was taken from a human donor in good health. This chain joins TRBV27 and TRBJ1-4, with D tentatively TRBD1 (6 bases). For the CDR3, the DNA is TGTGCCAGCAGTTTATTGGGGAAGGGGGAAGAAAAACTGTTTTTT. Its protein product is CASSLLGKGEEKLFF.